The next 21 T cell receptor beta chains were all read from a single sample in a study of blood T cells in healthy people across ages. PCR was performed a second time for about 7 to 11 cycles using a sample-barcoded 5' primer and a J-beta primer mix. TCRdb recomputed calls from the 5' RACE reads with MiXCR, one row per CDR3 protein. The sample carries about 970,000 distinct CDR3 sequences, 45% to 60% recorded once. Sequencing input: blood. These receptors all stem from a woman aged 55-69 years in good health.

CDR3 DNA: TGTGCCAGCAGTTTATTCCAGGGAATGTCCTACGAGCAGTACTTC. Its protein product is CASSLFQGMSYEQYF. The rearrangement links TRBV27 to TRBJ2-7; D is possibly TRBD1 (5 bases). Trimming cost V 1 base and J 1 base, with 11 bases left between them. This CDR3 contains 15 residues. In germline, CDR1 is MNHEY, CDR2 SMNVEV (reference sequence).

V usage is TRBV12-3 or TRBV12-4 and J usage is TRBJ1-1, with D possibly TRBD1 on 5 matching bases. V shed 7 bases and J shed 2 bases, with 14 bases lying between them. CDR3 length: 14 amino acids. The CDR3 region is CASNLRASNTEAFF. DNA for the CDR3: TGTGCCAGCAACCTCAGGGCCTCCAACACTGAAGCTTTCTTT.

The genes are TRBV5-1 and TRBJ2-3; D may be TRBD2 (6 bases). Germline V lookup: CDR1 SGHRS, CDR2 YFSETQ. The CDR3 is made up of 15 amino acids. V lost 0 bases and J 6 bases, leaving 14 bases between the germline ends. The CDR3 protein is CASSLESRDLDTQYF. CDR3 DNA: TGCGCCAGCAGCTTGGAATCGAGGGACTTGGATACGCAGTATTTT.

This chain uses TRBV27 with TRBJ2-1, with TRBD2 matching over 11 bases. Trimming cost V 5 bases and J 8 bases; bases outside gene matches: 8. Per germline, CDR1 MNHEY and CDR2 SMNVEV (reference sequence). The CDR3 extends over 15 amino acids. CDR3 coding DNA: TGTGCCAGCAGTCCGGGACTAGCGGTTTTCGATGAGCAGTTCTTC. Residues: CASSPGLAVFDEQFF.

V gene TRBV6-5 combines with J gene TRBJ2-5; maybe TRBD1 (5 bases). Germline CDR1 MNHEY, CDR2 SVGAGI. The CDR3 consists of 15 residues. Trimming took off 4 bases at V and 2 bases at J, with 14 bases between the two ends. CDR3 DNA: TGTGCCAGCAGTTCCGACAGACGGAAACAAGAGACCCAGTACTTC. It codes for CASSSDRRKQETQYF.

The chain uses TRBV5-6 and TRBJ2-5, with a tentative D call TRBD1 (6 bases). V gave up 4 bases and J gave up 1 base, with 11 bases separating them. The CDR3 runs to 14 residues. Germline CDR1 and CDR2: SGHDT and YYEEEE. The CDR3: CASSVRGCQETQYF. The CDR3 bases are TGTGCCAGCAGCGTCAGGGGATGCCAAGAGACCCAGTACTTC.

CDR3 sequence (DNA): TGTGCCAGCAGTGACGACTCTCCTTTAGTTTGGCAACAAGAGACCCAGTACTTC. This sequence encodes CASSDDSPLVWQQETQYF. The chain couples TRBV6-4 to TRBJ2-5; D unresolved. Germline V CDR1 and CDR2: MRHNA, SNTAGT. Trimming cost V 2 bases and J 2 bases, with 21 bases left between them. The CDR3 is 18 residues long.

As regards this clonotype: Compared with germline, one end of the junction differs, possibly owing to a read error. The chain is built from TRBV5-5 and TRBJ2-1, with D hard to call. Looked up from germline, CDR1 is SGHKS and CDR2 is YYEKEE (reference sequence). CDR3 length: 12 amino acids. Here the CDR3 reads CAGSLVLLEQFF. The CDR3 region has the DNA TGTGCCGGCAGCTTAGTTCTTCTTGAGCAGTTCTTC.

The J gene is TRBJ2-5, the V gene TRBV4-1; D is possibly TRBD2 (5 bases). The last part of the DNA fits TRBJ2-7 better; the J call may be wrong. Germline CDR1 and CDR2: MGHRA and YSYEKL. CDR3 length equals 14 residues. CDR3 protein: CASSQDGRADEQYF. In DNA, the CDR3 is TGCGCCAGCAGCCAAGATGGAAGAGCGGACGAGCAGTACTTC.

This chain links TRBV18 with TRBJ2-7; 9 bases map to TRBD1. Trimming cost V 2 bases and J 5 bases; bases outside gene matches: 4. The CDR3 contains 14 residues. Germline-derived CDR1 and CDR2 are KGHSH and LQKENI. The CDR3 loop reads CASSPGTGRHEQYF. Here the CDR3 DNA reads TGTGCCAGCTCACCAGGGACAGGGCGACACGAGCAGTACTTC.

This clonotype was picked up a small number of times. This chain connects TRBV3-1 to TRBJ2-7; no definite D call. V was trimmed by 1 base and J by 1 base, leaving 8 bases between them. Germline CDR1 is LGHDT and CDR2 is YNNKEL (reference sequence). The CDR3 is made up of 14 amino acids. Written as DNA, the CDR3 is TGTGCCAGCAGCCAAGCCTTCCAGTCCTACGAGCAGTACTTC. This encodes CASSQAFQSYEQYF.

The chain couples TRBV6-1 to TRBJ1-1; the D is unclear. The CDR3 length is 14 residues. In germline, CDR1 is MNHNS, CDR2 SASEGT. Trimming left V 1 base short and J 0 bases short, with 6 bases between. The CDR3 spells CASSEVPMNTEAFF. Here the CDR3 DNA reads TGTGCCAGCAGTGAAGTCCCCATGAACACTGAAGCTTTCTTT.

The chain couples TRBV11-2 to TRBJ2-5; D is undetermined. The CDR3 runs to 16 residues. The germline V and J ends were trimmed by 1 base and 1 base, with 13 bases remaining between them. Germline CDR1 reads SGHAT; CDR2 reads FQNNGV. The CDR3 sequence: CASSLGVSMVQETQYF. The CDR3 DNA follows: TGTGCCAGCAGCTTAGGTGTCTCTATGGTCCAAGAGACCCAGTACTTC.

This chain connects TRBV5-1 to TRBJ2-1, with 13 bases matching TRBD2. Germline assignment: CDR1 SGHRS and CDR2 YFSETQ. The CDR3 covers 13 residues. After removal of 7 bases from V and 5 bases from J, the junction contained 0 bases not matched to a gene. CDR3 in amino acids: CASGTSGNNEQFF. The CDR3 region has the DNA TGCGCCAGCGGGACTAGCGGGAACAATGAGCAGTTCTTC.

This clonotype has at least ten counts. The CDR3 coding sequence is TGTGCCAGCAGCCCAAGACTAGCGGGAGTTGGCGAGCAGTACTTC. This sequence encodes CASSPRLAGVGEQYF. The rearrangement links TRBV11-3 to TRBJ2-7; 12 bases match TRBD2. This CDR3 comprises 15 residues. Germline assignment: CDR1 SGHNT and CDR2 YENEEA. The V and J ends lost 5 bases and 6 bases, in that order; junction bases with no gene match: 8. Combining the CDR3 with reference TRBV11-3 and TRBJ2-7 gives the whole variable domain EAGVVQSPRYKIIEKKQPVAFWCNPISGHNTLYWYLQNLGQGPELLIRYENEEAVDDSQLPKDRFSAERLKGVDSTLKIQPAELGDSAVYLCASSPRLAGVGEQYFGPGTRLTVT.

V and J are TRBV25-1 and TRBJ2-1; 7 positions agree with TRBD1. This CDR3 is 15 amino acids long. The V segment lost 3 bases and the J segment 5 bases; nucleotides outside the gene matches: 7. Germline V lookup: CDR1 MGHDK, CDR2 SYGVNS. CDR3 in amino acids: CASSDTGTENNEQFF. The DNA for the CDR3 is TGTGCCAGCAGTGATACCGGGACAGAAAACAATGAGCAGTTCTTC.

The chain is built from TRBV13 and TRBJ2-3; D is possibly TRBD1 (5 bases). Germline V gives CDR1 PRHDT, CDR2 FYEKMQ (reference sequence). CDR3 length: 16 amino acids. V lost 5 bases and J 2 bases, leaving 17 bases between the germline ends. The chain's CDR3 is CASSHEDNVPTDTQYF. CDR3 coding DNA: TGTGCCAGCAGCCACGAGGACAATGTGCCCACAGATACGCAGTATTTT.

This clonotype was detected only a few times. The V and J genes are TRBV3-1 and TRBJ2-7; possible D gene TRBD2, 6 bases. The CDR3 loop spans 15 amino acids. Per the germline V gene, CDR1 is LGHDT and CDR2 is YNNKEL (reference sequence). V was shortened by 6 bases and J by 5 bases, with 20 bases between the two germline ends. Here the CDR3 DNA reads TGTGCCAGCAGGTTAACCGGGACTCCCTTCCACGAGCAGTACTTC. It yields the protein CASRLTGTPFHEQYF.

The gene calls are TRBV5-1 and TRBJ1-3; weak D call: TRBD1 (5 bases). The V end was cut by 2 bases, the J end by 0 bases, with 9 bases between. From germline, CDR1 is SGHRS and CDR2 YFSETQ. This CDR3 region has 15 residues. This chain's CDR3 is CASSFEGYSGNTIYF. The CDR3 bases are TGCGCCAGCAGCTTCGAGGGGTACTCTGGAAACACCATATATTTT. The variable domain in full, completed from reference TRBV5-1 and TRBJ1-3, reads KAGVTQTPRYLIKTRGQQVTLSCSPISGHRSVSWYQQTPGQGLQFLFEYFSETQRNKGNFPGRFSGRQFSNSRSEMNVSTLELGDSALYLCASSFEGYSGNTIYFGEGSWLTVV.

This rearrangement joins TRBV28 to TRBJ2-7; TRBD1 matches 7 bases. The CDR3 is 15 residues long. With V trimmed by 5 bases and J by 3 bases, 10 bases remained unmatched. Looked up from germline, CDR1 is MDHEN and CDR2 is SYDVKM. Here the CDR3 DNA reads TGTGCCAGCAGTCCAGCAGGGGGAATGATCTACGAGCAGTACTTC. This sequence encodes CASSPAGGMIYEQYF. Complete variable domain (other parts from reference TRBV28 and TRBJ2-7): DVKVTQSSRYLVKRTGEKVFLECVQDMDHENMFWYRQDPGLGLRLIYFSYDVKMKEKGDIPEGYSVSREKKERFSLILESASTNQTSMYLCASSPAGGMIYEQYFGPGTRLTVT.

This clonotype was recorded a few times. The V and J genes are TRBV15 and TRBJ2-3, with D hard to call. Germline CDR1 LNHNV, CDR2 YYDKDF (reference sequence). This CDR3 comprises 17 residues. The V and J ends lost 0 bases and 0 bases respectively, with 13 bases between them. The CDR3 protein is CATSRDQRTLSTDTQYF. DNA for the CDR3: TGTGCCACCAGCAGAGACCAACGGACCCTCAGCACAGATACGCAGTATTTT.